This T cell receptor beta chain was recorded in a study of T cells in localized non-small cell lung cancer. Comment on this clone: Its target is unknown.

The CDR3 has 16 residues. Germline V gene lookup returns CDR1 WSHSY and CDR2 SAAADI. V was trimmed by 8 bases and J by 7 bases, leaving 23 bases between them. Here immunoSEQ multiplex PCR was the method, and the copy in TCRdb shows in-frame clones only, minus some. The table includes over 10,000 clones, about 86% detected once. General observations from the study: Sequencing involved a lone tumor region, leaving heterogeneity possible. Of the top 100 tumor clones, median approximately 60 were in adjacent lung, some 30 among its top 100.

The source of this sequence is a male donor older than 55 with stage III lung adenocarcinoma. Specimen: peripheral blood, collected before any cancer treatment. This chain joins TRBV10-2 and TRBJ1-4, with D possibly TRBD1 on 5 matching bases. The CDR3 is CASGPWETVSGEKLFF. As DNA, the CDR3 is TGCGCCAGCGGCCCCTGGGAGACAGTATCAGGTGAAAAACTGTTTTTT.